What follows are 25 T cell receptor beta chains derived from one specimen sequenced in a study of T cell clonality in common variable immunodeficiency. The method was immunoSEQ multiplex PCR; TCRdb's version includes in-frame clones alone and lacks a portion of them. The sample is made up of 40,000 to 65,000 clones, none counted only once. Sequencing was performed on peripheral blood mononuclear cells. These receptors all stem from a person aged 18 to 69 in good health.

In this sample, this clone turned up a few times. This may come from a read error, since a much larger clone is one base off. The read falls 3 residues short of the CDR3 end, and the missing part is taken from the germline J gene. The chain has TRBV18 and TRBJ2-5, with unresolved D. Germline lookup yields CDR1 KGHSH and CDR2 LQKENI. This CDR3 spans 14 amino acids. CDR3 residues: CANSPLITQETQYF. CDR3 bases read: TGTGCCAACTCACCTTTAATTACACAAGAGACC.

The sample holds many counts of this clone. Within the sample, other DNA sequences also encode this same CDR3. CDR3 bases read: TGTGCCAGCAGCCAGGGACTTGGTGGAAACACC. Translated, it gives CASSQGLGGNT. The entire CDR3 protein is CASSQGLGGNTIYF. This chain connects TRBV7-2 to TRBJ1-3, with D possibly TRBD1 on 5 matching bases. The read ends 3 residues shy of where the CDR3 ends; the end is completed using the germline J gene. Germline V gene lookup returns CDR1 SGHTA and CDR2 FQGNSA. The CDR3 totals 14 residues. V was shortened by 5 bases and J by 3 bases, with 11 bases between the two germline ends.

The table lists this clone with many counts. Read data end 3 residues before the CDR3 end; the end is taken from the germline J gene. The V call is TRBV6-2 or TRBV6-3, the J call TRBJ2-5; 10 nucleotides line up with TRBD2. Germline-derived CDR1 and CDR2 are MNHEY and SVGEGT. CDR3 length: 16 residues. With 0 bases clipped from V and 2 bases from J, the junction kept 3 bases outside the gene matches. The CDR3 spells CASSYSTSGSQETQYF. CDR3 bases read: TGTGCCAGCAGTTACTCGACTAGCGGGTCACAAGAGACC.

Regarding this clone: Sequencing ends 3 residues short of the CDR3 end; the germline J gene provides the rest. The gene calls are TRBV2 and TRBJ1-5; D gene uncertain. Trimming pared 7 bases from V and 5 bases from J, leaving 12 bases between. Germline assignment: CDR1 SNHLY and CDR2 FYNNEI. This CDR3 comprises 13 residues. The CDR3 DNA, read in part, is TGTGCCAGCACCCAAGCGTCCCATCAGCCC. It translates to CASTQASHQP. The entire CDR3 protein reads CASTQASHQPQHF.

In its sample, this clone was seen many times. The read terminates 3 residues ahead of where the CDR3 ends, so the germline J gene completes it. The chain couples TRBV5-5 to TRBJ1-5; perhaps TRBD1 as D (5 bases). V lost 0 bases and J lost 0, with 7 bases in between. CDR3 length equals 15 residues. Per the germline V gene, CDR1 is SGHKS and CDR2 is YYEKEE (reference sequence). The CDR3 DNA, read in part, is TGTGCCAGCAGCTTGGGACAGAATAGCAATCAGCCC. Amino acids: CASSLGQNSNQP. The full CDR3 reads CASSLGQNSNQPQHF.

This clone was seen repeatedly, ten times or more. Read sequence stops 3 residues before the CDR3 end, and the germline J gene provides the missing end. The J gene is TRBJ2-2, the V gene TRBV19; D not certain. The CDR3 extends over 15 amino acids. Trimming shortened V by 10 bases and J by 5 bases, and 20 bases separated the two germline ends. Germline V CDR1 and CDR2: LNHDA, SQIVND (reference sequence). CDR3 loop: CATPASGFQTGELFF. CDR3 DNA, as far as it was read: TGTGCCACCCCGGCCTCGGGTTTTCAGACCGGGGAG.

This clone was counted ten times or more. CDR3 DNA, as far as it was read: TGTGCCAGCAGCTTATCTCTAGCGGGGCCTCGGAATGAG. It codes for CASSLSLAGPRNE. From start to end, the CDR3 is CASSLSLAGPRNEQFF. V is TRBV7-3 and J is TRBJ2-1; TRBD2 aligns across 9 bases. The read gets to within 3 residues of the CDR3 end, and the germline J gene fills in the rest. Germline V CDR1 and CDR2: SGHTA, FQGTGA. The CDR3 extends over 16 amino acids. J gave up 7 bases and V 2 bases, and 9 bases lay outside the gene matches.

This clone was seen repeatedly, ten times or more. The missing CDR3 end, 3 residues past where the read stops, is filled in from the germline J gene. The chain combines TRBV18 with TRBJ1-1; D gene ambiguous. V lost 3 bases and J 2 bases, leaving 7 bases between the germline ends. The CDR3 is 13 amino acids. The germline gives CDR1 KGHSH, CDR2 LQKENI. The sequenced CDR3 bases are TGTGCCAGCTCACCGCGGACTAACACTGAA. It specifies CASSPRTNTE. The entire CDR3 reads CASSPRTNTEAFF.

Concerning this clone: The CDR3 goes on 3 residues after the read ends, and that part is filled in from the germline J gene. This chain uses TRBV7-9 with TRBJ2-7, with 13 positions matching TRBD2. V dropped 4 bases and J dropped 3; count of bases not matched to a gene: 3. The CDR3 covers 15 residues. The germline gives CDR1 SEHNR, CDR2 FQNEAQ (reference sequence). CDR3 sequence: CASSSGLAGIYEQYF. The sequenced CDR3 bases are TGTGCCAGCAGCTCGGGACTAGCGGGGATCTACGAG. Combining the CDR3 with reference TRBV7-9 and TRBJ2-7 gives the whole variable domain DTGVSQNPRHKITKRGQNVTFRCDPISEHNRLYWYRQTLGQGPEFLTYFQNEAQLEKSRLLSDRFSAERPKGSFSTLEIQRTEQGDSAMYLCASSSGLAGIYEQYFGPGTRLTVT.

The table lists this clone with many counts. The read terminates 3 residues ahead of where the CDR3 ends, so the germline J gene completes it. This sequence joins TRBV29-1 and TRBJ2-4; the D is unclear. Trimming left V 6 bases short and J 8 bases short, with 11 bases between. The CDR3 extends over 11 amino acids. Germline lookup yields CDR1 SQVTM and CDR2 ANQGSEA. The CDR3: CSVVLTDIQYF. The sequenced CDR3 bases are TGCAGCGTGGTACTTACGGACATT. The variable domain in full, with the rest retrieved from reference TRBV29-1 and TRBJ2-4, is SAVISQKPSRDICQRGTSLTIQCQVDSQVTMMFWYRQQPGQSLTLIATANQGSEATYESGFVIDKFPISRPNLTFSTLTVSNMSPEDSSIYLCSVVLTDIQYFGAGTRLSVL.

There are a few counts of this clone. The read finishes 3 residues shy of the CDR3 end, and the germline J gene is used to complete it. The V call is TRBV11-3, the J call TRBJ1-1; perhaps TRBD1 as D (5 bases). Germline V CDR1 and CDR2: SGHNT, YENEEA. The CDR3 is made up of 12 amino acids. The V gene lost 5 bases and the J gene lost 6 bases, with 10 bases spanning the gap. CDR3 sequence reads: CASSLRGAEAFF. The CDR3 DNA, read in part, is TGTGCCAGCAGCCTCCGAGGGGCTGAA. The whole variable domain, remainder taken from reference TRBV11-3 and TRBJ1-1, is EAGVVQSPRYKIIEKKQPVAFWCNPISGHNTLYWYLQNLGQGPELLIRYENEEAVDDSQLPKDRFSAERLKGVDSTLKIQPAELGDSAVYLCASSLRGAEAFFGQGTRLTVV.

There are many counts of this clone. The CDR3 bases that were read are TGTGCCAGCAGTGAAGCGCTGTCGGGGGTGACGACAGATACG. Translated: CASSEALSGVTTDT. The complete CDR3 sequence is CASSEALSGVTTDTQYF. The V call is TRBV6-1, the J call TRBJ2-3, with D perhaps TRBD2 (6 bases). The CDR3 end lies 3 residues beyond the end of the read and is filled in from the germline J gene. The ends were cut back, 0 bases at V and 3 bases at J, with 16 bases in the middle. The germline V gene has CDR1 MNHNS and CDR2 SASEGT. The length of the CDR3 is 17 residues.

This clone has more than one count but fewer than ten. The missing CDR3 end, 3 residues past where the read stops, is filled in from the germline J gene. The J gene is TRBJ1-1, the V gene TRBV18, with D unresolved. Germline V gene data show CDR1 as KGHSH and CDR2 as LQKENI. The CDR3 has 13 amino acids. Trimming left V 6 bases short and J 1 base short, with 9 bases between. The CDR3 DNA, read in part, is TGTGCCAGCTCTCCCCGAGGGAACACTGAA. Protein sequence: CASSPRGNTE. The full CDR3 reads CASSPRGNTEAFF.

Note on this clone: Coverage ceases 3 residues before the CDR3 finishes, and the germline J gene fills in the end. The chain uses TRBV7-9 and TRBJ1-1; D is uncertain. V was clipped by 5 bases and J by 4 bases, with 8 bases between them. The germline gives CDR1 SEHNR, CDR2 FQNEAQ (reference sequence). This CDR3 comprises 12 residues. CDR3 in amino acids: CASSPSGTEAFF. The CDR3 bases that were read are TGTGCCAGCAGCCCGTCGGGCACTGAA.

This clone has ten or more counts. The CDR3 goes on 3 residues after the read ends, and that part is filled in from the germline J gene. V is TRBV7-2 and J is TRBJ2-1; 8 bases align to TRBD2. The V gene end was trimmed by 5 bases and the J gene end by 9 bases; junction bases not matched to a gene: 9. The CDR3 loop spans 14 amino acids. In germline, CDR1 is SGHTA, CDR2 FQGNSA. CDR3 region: CASSTTLAGFEQFF. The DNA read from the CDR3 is TGTGCCAGCAGCACCACGTTAGCGGGGTTTGAG.

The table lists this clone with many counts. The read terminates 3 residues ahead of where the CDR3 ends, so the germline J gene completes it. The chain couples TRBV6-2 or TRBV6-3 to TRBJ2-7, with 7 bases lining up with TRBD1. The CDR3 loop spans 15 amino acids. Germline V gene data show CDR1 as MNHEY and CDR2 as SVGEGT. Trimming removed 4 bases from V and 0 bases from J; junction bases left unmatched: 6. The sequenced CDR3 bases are TGTGCCAGCAGTTCGTCGACAGGGAGCTCCTACGAG. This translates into CASSSSTGSSYE. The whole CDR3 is CASSSSTGSSYEQYF.

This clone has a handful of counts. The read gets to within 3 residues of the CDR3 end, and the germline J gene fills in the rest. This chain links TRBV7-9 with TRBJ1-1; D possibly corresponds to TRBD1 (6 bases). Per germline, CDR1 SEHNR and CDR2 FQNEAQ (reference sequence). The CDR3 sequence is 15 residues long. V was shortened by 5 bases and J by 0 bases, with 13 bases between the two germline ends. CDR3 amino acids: CASSPVRGLNTEAFF. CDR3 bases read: TGTGCCAGCAGCCCGGTCAGGGGACTGAACACTGAA.

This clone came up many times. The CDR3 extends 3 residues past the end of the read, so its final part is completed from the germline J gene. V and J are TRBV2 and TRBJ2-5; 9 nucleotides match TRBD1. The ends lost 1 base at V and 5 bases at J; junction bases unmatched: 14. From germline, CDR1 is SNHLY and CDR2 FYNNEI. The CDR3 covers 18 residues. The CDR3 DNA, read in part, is TGTGCCAGCAGTGAAGGTGGTGGGGGGACAGGGAAGTCGGAGACC. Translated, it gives CASSEGGGGTGKSET. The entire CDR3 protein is CASSEGGGGTGKSETQYF.

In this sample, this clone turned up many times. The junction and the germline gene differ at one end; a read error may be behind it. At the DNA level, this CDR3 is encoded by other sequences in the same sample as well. The CDR3 DNA, read in part, is TGTGCCAGTAGTAACCTTCCAGGGGATATTAACTATGGT. Translating gives CASSNLPGDINYG. From start to end, the CDR3 is CASSNLPGDINYGYTF. The chain links TRBV19 to TRBJ1-2; possible D gene TRBD1, 6 bases. The CDR3 end falls 3 residues outside the read, so it is completed with the germline J gene. The germline V gene encodes CDR1 LNHDA and CDR2 SQIVND (reference sequence). The CDR3 length is 16 residues.

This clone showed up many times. CDR3 DNA (partial): TGTGCCAGCAGCTTTCGACACGGACTTGAG. It translates to CASSFRHGLE. The whole CDR3 is CASSFRHGLEQFF. The gene calls are TRBV7-2 and TRBJ2-1, with D perhaps matching TRBD2 (5 bases). From the germline J gene comes the end of the CDR3, since the read stops 3 residues before it. V lost 3 bases to trimming and J lost 9 bases, with 12 bases between them. The V gene's germline CDR1 is SGHTA and CDR2 FQGNSA. The CDR3 covers 13 residues.

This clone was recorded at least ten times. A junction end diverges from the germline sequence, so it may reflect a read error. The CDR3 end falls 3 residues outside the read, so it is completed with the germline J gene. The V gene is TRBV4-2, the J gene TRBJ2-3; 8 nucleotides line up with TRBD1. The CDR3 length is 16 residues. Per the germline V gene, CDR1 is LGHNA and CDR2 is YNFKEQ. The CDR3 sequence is CASSPSTGGATDTQYF. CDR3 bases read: TGCGCCAGCAGCCCGTCAACAGGGGGAGCCACAGATACG.

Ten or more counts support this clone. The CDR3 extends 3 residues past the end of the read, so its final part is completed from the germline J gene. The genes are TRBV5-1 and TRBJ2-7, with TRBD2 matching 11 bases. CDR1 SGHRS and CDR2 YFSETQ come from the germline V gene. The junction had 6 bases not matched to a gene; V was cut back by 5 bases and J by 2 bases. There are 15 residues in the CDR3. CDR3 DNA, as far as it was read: TGCGCCAGCAGTTCGACTAGCGGGGCCCCCTACGAG. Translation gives CASSSTSGAPYE. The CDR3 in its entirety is CASSSTSGAPYEQYF.

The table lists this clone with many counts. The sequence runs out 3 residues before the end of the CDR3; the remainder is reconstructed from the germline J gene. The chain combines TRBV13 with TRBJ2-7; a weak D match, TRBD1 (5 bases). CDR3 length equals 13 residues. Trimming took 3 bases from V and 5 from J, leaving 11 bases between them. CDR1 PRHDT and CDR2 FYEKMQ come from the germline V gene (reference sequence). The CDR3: CASSFQGLNEQYF. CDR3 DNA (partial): TGTGCCAGCAGCTTCCAGGGTCTCAACGAG.

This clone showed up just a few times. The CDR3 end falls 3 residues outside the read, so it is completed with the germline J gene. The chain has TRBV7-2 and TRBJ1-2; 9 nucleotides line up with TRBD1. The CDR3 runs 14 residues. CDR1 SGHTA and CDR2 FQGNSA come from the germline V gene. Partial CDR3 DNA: TGTGCCAGCAGCCTACCGGGACAGGGAAACGAC. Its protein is CASSLPGQGND. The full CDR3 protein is CASSLPGQGNDYTF.

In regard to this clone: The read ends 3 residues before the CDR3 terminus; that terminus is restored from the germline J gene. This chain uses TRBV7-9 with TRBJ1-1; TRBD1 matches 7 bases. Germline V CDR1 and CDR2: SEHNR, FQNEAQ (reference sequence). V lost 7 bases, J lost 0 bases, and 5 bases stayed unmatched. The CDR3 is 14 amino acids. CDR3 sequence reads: CASTRQGMNTEAFF. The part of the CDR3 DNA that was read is TGTGCCAGCACCAGACAGGGAATGAACACTGAA. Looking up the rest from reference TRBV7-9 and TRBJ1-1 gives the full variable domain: DTGVSQNPRHKITKRGQNVTFRCDPISEHNRLYWYRQTLGQGPEFLTYFQNEAQLEKSRLLSDRFSAERPKGSFSTLEIQRTEQGDSAMYLCASTRQGMNTEAFFGQGTRLTVV.